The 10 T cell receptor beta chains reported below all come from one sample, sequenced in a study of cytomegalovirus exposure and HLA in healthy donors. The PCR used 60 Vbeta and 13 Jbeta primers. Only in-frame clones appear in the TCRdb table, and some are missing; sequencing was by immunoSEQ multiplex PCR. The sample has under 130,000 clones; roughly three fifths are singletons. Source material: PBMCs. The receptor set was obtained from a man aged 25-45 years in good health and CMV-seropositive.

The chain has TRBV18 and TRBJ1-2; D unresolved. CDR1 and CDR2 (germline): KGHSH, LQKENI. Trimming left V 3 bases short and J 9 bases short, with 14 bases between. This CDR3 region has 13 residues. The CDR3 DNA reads TGTGCCAGCTCACCCGTCGAGACTGGAAGCTACACCTTC. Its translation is CASSPVETGSYTF.

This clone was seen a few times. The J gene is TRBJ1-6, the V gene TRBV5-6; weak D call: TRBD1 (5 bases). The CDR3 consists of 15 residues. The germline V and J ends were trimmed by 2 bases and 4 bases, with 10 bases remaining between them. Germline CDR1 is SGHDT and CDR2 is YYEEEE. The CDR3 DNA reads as TGTGCCAGCAGCTTCACCAGGGATTATAATTCACCCCTCCACTTT. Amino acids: CASSFTRDYNSPLHF.

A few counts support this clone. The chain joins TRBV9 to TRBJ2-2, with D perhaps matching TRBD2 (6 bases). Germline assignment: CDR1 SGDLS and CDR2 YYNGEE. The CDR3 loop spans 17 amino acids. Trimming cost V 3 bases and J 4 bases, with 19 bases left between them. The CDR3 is CASSEERVEAGTGELFF. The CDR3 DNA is TGTGCCAGCAGCGAGGAGCGGGTTGAGGCGGGCACCGGGGAGCTGTTTTTT.

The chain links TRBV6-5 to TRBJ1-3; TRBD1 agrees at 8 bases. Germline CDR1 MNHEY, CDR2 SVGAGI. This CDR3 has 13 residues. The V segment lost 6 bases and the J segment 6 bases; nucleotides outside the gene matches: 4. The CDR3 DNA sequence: TGTGCCAGCAGATCACAGGGGGTAAACACCATATATTTT. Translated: CASRSQGVNTIYF.

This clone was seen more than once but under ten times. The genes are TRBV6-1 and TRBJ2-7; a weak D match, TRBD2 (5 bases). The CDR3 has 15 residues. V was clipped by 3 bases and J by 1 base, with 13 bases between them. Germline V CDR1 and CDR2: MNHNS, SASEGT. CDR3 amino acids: CASSDWRVSSYEQYF. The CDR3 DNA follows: TGTGCCAGCAGTGATTGGCGGGTTAGTTCCTACGAGCAGTACTTC.

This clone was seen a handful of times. CDR3 DNA sequence: TGTGCCAGCAGACCCGGACAGACAGATACGCAGTATTTT. It is translated as CASRPGQTDTQYF. This chain connects TRBV6-5 to TRBJ2-3; TRBD1 is a possible D gene (6 bases). Germline V gene lookup returns CDR1 MNHEY and CDR2 SVGAGI. Deletions cut 6 bases from V and 3 bases from J, with 10 bases between. The CDR3 length is 13 residues.

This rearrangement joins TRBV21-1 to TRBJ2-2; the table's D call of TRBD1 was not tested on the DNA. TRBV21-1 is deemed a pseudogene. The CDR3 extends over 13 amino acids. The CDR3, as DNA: TGTGCCAGCAGCTTCAGGGGGACCGGGGAGCTGTTTTTT. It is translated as CASSFRGTGELFF.

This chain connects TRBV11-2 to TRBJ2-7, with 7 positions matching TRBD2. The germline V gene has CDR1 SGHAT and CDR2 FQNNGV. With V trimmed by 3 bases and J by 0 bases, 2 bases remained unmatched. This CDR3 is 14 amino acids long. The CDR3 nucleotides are TGTGCCAGCAGCTTGGGGGGGAGCTCCTACGAGCAGTACTTC. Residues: CASSLGGSSYEQYF.

CDR3 amino acids: CASSSRGPTGMYEQYF. CDR3 nucleotides: TGCGCCAGCAGCTCGCGGGGCCCGACAGGGATGTACGAGCAGTACTTC. The chain combines TRBV4-1 with TRBJ2-5; perhaps TRBD1 as D (7 bases). The J call may be wrong; the DNA end is better matched by TRBJ2-7. The V gene's germline CDR1 is MGHRA and CDR2 YSYEKL. CDR3 length: 16 amino acids.

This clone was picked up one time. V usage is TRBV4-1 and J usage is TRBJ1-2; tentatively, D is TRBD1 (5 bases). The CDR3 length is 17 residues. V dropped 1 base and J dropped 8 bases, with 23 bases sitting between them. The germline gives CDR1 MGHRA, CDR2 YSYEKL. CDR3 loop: CASSQGSQGGGFDGYTF. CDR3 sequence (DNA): TGCGCCAGCAGCCAAGGAAGCCAGGGTGGTGGCTTCGACGGCTACACCTTC.